This T cell receptor beta chain was documented in a study of vaccination and CD4 T cells after COVID-19 (dated by TCRdb to 2022 to 2024). Broadly, across the study: Convalescent patients had a positive SARS-CoV-2 result on nasal swab PCR, and of these patients, several had mild disease and one had severe disease. In control cultures, a CEFX viral epitope pool was used as positive control, an HIV-1 Nef peptide pool was used as negative control, or no peptide was added. In ten to eleven COVID-19 convalescent patients and a handful of infection-naive healthy vaccine recipients, the spike-specific CD4+ TCR repertoire before mRNA vaccination was compared with the repertoire after mRNA vaccination. Participants got two doses of the Pfizer-BioNTech BNT162b2 vaccine (n=8) or two doses of the Moderna mRNA-1273 vaccine (n=2). Six males and four females were included in the convalescent cohort, with two Hispanic individuals, seven Caucasians, two Asians and one multiracial person represented. Post-vaccine blood samples were obtained a median of approximately 70 days after the second vaccine dose, with a range of roughly 14 to 241 days. Overlapping spike peptide pools from SARS-CoV-2 and from the common cold coronaviruses HCoV-NL63, HCoV-OC43 and HCoV-229E were used as culture stimuli. Post-COVID blood samples were collected from convalescent patients a median of around 96 days after diagnosis, with a range of about 35 to 161 days.

A few counts support this clonotype. Which antigen it targets is not known. Within one base of it there is no much larger clone, and no base qualities were kept. Trimmed from V: 7 bases; trimmed from J: 6 bases; junction bases lacking a gene match: 9. Per the germline V gene (reference sequence), LNHNV is the CDR1 and YYDKDF is the CDR2. Measured from the cysteine to the phenylalanine, the CDR3 is 15 residues long. CDR3 DNA is the only sequence kept; it has 45 bases, read in frame from the first base. Library construction relied on PCR. TCR sequencing of DNA from cultured CD4+ T cells used the Oncomine TCR Beta short-read assay at the Johns Hopkins FTIC core. The QIAamp micro DNA kit was used to extract genomic DNA from the cultured CD4+ T cells. Oncomine TCR Beta libraries from cultured CD4+ T cells were pooled with unique dual indexes and sequenced on an Illumina iSeq 100. The source study handled its data this way. Non-productive sequences were removed, and CDR3s not starting with C, not ending with F or W, or shorter than 7 amino acids were discarded. Antigen-specific clonotypes were identified using the MANAFEST web application through comparison of peptide-stimulated wells with reference and other culture wells. An FDR below 0.05, an odds ratio above 5, and a productive frequency above 0.1% in at least two of three replicate wells were required for clones to be considered positive. A clonotype counted as cross-reactive if it showed significant expansion both in the SARS-CoV-2 spike wells and in at least one common cold coronavirus spike condition. Similarity between CDR3 sequences was evaluated in R version 3.6.1 using Levenshtein distances (stringdist) and unrooted phylogenetic trees (ape). TCRdb reran the public reads through fastp at Q25 and MiXCR, keeping productive beta chains. Rows with one shared CDR3 protein collapse into an entry with the most common genes and DNA. The V and J calls were determined by TCRdb, not by the authors. The sample data list some 9,500 distinct CDR3 sequences, and 50% to 65% of these were observed just once. The biggest ten clones account for 35% to 50% of the sample.

Here is what the overall study found, with its caveats: Among the post-vaccine SARS-CoV-2-reactive clones in convalescent patients, a median 86.3% showed up only after vaccination, which suggests vaccine-specific priming. Nearly all vaccine-specific clones in convalescent patients (304 of 307) were mono-reactive for SARS-CoV-2 spike rather than cross-reactive with common cold coronaviruses. The number of convalescent patients in the study was relatively small, and the study did not examine early timepoints following natural infection. Although the median number of SARS-CoV-2-reactive clonotypes went up from 20 to 25 after infection to 38 after vaccination, the increase was not significant.

Explained via the paper, the treatment or condition label denotes: roughly 11-day PBMC culture with coronavirus spike peptide pools or control peptides (ViraFEST assay). To expand antigen-specific T cells with peptide pools and then pick out the expanded clonotypes through TCR sequencing, the study relied on the ViraFEST assay. The positive SARS-CoV-2 PCR tests of the convalescent patients were dated from March to December 2020, before the Alpha, Beta and Delta variants emerged in the United States. PBMCs were cultured at around 2 million per well in IMDM supplemented with approximately 5% human AB serum and about 10 IU/ml IL-2, with approximately 9.5 ug/ml peptide pools added. Half of the culture medium was replaced with fresh IL-2-containing medium on days 3 and 7. CD4+ T cells were isolated after less than twelve days of culture through negative selection using the EasySep CD4+ T cell isolation kit. PBMCs were separated from whole blood using Ficoll-Paque Plus gradient centrifugation and then either used fresh or cryopreserved at -140C. Triplicate wells were generally used for each culture condition.

Sequencing used CD4+ T cells from blood, cultured in vitro. The V and J genes are TRBV15 and TRBJ1-6; 7 bases in the middle match TRBD1. The sequence came from a human donor who had recovered from COVID-19. The bases are TGTGCCACCACCCAGTTCACAGGGGCTAATTCACCCCTCCACTTT. Its protein is CATTQFTGANSPLHF.